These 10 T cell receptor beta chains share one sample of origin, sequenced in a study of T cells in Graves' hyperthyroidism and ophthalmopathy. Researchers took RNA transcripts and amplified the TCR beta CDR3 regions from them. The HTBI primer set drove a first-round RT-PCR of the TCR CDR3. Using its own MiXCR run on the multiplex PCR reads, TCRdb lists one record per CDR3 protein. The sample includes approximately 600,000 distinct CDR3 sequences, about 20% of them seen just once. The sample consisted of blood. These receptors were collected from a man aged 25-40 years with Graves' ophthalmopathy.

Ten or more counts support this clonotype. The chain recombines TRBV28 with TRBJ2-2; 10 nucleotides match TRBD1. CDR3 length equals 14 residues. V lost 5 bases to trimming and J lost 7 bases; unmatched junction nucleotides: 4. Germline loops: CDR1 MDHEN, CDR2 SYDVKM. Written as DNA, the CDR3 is TGTGCCAGCAGTCCGGGACAGGGGCACGGGGAGCTGTTTTTT. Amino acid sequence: CASSPGQGHGELFF.

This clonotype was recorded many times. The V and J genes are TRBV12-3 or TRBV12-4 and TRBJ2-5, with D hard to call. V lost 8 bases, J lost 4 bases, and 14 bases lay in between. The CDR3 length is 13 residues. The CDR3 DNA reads TGTGCCAGCTCCTTAGTAAGGCGAGAGACCCAGTACTTC. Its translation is CASSLVRRETQYF.

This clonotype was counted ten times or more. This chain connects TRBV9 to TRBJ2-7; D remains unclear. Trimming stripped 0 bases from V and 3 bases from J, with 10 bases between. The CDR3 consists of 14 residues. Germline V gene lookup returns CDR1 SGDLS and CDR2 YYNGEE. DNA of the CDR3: TGTGCCAGCAGCGTAGACCACACCAGCTACGAGCAGTACTTC. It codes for CASSVDHTSYEQYF. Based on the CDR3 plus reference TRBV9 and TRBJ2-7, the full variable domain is DSGVTQTPKHLITATGQRVTLRCSPRSGDLSVYWYQQSLDQGLQFLIQYYNGEERAKGNILERFSAQQFPDLHSELNLSSLELGDSALYFCASSVDHTSYEQYFGPGTRLTVT.

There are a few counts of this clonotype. CDR3 sequence: CASSFGTGGSPLHF. DNA of the CDR3: TGTGCCAGCAGTTTTGGTACAGGGGGTTCACCCCTCCACTTT. The chain carries TRBV27 and TRBJ1-6; the match to TRBD1 covers 8 bases. Germline V gene data show CDR1 as MNHEY and CDR2 as SMNVEV (reference sequence). This CDR3 contains 14 residues. With 3 bases clipped from V and 9 bases from J, the junction kept 4 bases outside the gene matches.

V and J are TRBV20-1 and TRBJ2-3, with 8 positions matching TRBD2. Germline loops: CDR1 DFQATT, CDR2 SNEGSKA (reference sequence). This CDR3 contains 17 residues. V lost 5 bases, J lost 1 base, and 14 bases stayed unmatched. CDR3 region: CSAGGAILAGRTDTQYF. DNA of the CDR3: TGCAGTGCTGGGGGGGCCATTTTAGCGGGGCGCACAGATACGCAGTATTTT.

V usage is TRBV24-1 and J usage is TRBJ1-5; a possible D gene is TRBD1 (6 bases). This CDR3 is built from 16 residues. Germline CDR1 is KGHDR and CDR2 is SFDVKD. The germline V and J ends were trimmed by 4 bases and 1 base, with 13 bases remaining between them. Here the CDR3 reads CATSDLQGRSNQPQHF. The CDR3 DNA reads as TGTGCCACCAGTGACTTACAGGGTAGGAGCAATCAGCCCCAGCATTTT.

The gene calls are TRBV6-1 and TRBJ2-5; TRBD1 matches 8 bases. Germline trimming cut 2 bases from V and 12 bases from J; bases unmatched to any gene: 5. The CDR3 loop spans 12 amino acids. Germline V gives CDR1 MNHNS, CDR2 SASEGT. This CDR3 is CASSELATGEYF. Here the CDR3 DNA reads TGTGCCAGCAGTGAATTAGCGACAGGGGAGTACTTC.

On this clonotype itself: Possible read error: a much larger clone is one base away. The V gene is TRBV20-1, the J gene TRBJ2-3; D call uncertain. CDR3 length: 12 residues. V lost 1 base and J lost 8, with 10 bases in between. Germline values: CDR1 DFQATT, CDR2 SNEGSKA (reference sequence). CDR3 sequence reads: CSARGGSGTQYF. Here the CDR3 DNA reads TGCAGTGCTAGAGGTGGATCAGGTACGCAGTATTTT.

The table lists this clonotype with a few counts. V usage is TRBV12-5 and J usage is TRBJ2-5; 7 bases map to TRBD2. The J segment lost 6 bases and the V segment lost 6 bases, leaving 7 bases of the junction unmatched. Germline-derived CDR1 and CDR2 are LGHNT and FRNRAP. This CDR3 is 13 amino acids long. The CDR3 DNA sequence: TGTGCTAGTGGCCCCGGGACTACGCAGACCCAGTACTTC. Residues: CASGPGTTQTQYF.

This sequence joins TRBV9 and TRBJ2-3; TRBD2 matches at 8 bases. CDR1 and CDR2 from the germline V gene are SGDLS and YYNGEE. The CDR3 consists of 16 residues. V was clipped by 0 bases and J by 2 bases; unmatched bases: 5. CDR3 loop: CASSVGGREATDTQYF. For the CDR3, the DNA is TGTGCCAGCAGCGTAGGAGGGCGGGAGGCCACAGATACGCAGTATTTT. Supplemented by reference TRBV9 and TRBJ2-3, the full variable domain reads DSGVTQTPKHLITATGQRVTLRCSPRSGDLSVYWYQQSLDQGLQFLIQYYNGEERAKGNILERFSAQQFPDLHSELNLSSLELGDSALYFCASSVGGREATDTQYFGPGTRLTVL.